Listed below are T cell receptor beta chains from one sample, sequenced in a study of blood T cell repertoires in COVID-19. Profiling relied on immunoSEQ multiplex PCR, and the TCRdb table lists in-frame clones only, not all of them. The data contain about 110,000 clones, 75% to 80% of them singletons. The sample was peripheral blood. The receptors shown here come from an elderly woman with active or convalescent COVID-19. CDR3s include the opening cysteine and the closing phenylalanine or tryptophan. D genes are given only for firm matches. Expanded clones get a size class; other rows say once, few or many, or leave the size out.

cdr3_nt,cdr3_aa,clone_size,d_call,v_call,j_call
TGTGCCAGCAGCCCTGTCCGGGGAGATACGCAGTATTTT,CASSPVRGDTQYF,.,.,TRBV7-2,TRBJ2-3
TGTGCCACCAGCAGACTGGGGACTCCCGCGACCGGGGAGCTGTTTTTT,CATSRLGTPATGELFF,.,.,TRBV15,TRBJ2-2
TGTGCCAGCAGCGGGACTAGCGGGAGGGCCTCAGGGGAGCTGTTTTTT,CASSGTSGRASGELFF,.,TRBD2,TRBV6-2/TRBV6-3,TRBJ2-2
TGTGCCAGCAGCTTAGCGTACAGTCCGGCCCTCTACGAGCAGTACTTC,CASSLAYSPALYEQYF,.,.,TRBV7-2,TRBJ2-7
TGTGCCAGCAGTTCGACGACTAGCGGGGAGGGGACCCAGTACTTC,CASSSTTSGEGTQYF,.,TRBD2,TRBV6-5,TRBJ2-5
TGCGCCAGCAGCTTGGACGGGTTCTACAATGAGCAGTTCTTC,CASSLDGFYNEQFF,.,.,TRBV5-1,TRBJ2-1
TGTGCCAGCAGTGACCCCCGGGACAGCTTTTACTATGGCTACACCTTC,CASSDPRDSFYYGYTF,.,TRBD1,TRBV2,TRBJ1-2
TGTGCCAGCAGACCAGGACTAAACACCGGGGAGCTGTTTTTT,CASRPGLNTGELFF,.,.,TRBV7-3,TRBJ2-2
TGTGCCAGCAGTGGGCTAGCGGGAGGAGCGCAAGAGACCCAGTACTTC,CASSGLAGGAQETQYF,few,TRBD2,TRBV2,TRBJ2-5
TGTGCCAGCTCACCAGATAGAGATACGCAGTATTTT,CASSPDRDTQYF,.,.,TRBV18,TRBJ2-3
TGTGCCAGCAGCTTTAACAGTTGGGCCGGGGAGCTGTTTTTT,CASSFNSWAGELFF,.,.,TRBV7-2,TRBJ2-2
TGCAGCGTTGAAAAAGCGGGCCGAGATACGCAGTATTTT,CSVEKAGRDTQYF,.,.,TRBV29-1,TRBJ2-3
TGTGCCAGCAGCCCCCTAGCGGCCCACCAAGAGACCCAGTACTTC,CASSPLAAHQETQYF,.,TRBD2,TRBV7-6,TRBJ2-5
TGTGCCAGCTCAGCCGGGACAGGGGGCTACAATGAGCAGTTCTTC,CASSAGTGGYNEQFF,.,TRBD1,TRBV18,TRBJ2-1
TGTGCCAGCAGTGAACGGTCGATAAGATACGAGCAGTACTTC,CASSERSIRYEQYF,.,.,TRBV6-1,TRBJ2-7
TGTGCCAGCAGGGGACAGGGGATACGCACCGGGGAGCTGTTTTTT,CASRGQGIRTGELFF,.,TRBD1,TRBV2,TRBJ2-2
TGTGCCAGCAGCTTGGCCTCCCCGGGTGGCTACACCTTC,CASSLASPGGYTF,.,.,TRBV5-5,TRBJ1-2
TGTGCCAGCAGCCTAATCACCAATCAGCCCCAGCATTTT,CASSLITNQPQHF,.,.,TRBV7-2,TRBJ1-5
TGTGCCAGCAGTTCTACAGGGACCAATCAGCCCCAGCATTTT,CASSSTGTNQPQHF,.,.,TRBV6-5,TRBJ1-5
TGTGCCAGCTCACCTACGATGCAAACTAGCGGGAGTCGGAATGAGCAGTTCTTC,CASSPTMQTSGSRNEQFF,.,TRBD2,TRBV18,TRBJ2-1
TGTGCCAGCAGCGGGGACAGAGAATACGAGCAGTACTTC,CASSGDREYEQYF,once,TRBD1,TRBV9,TRBJ2-7
TGTGCCAGCAGCTTAGGGCAGGGAAACACTGAAGCTTTCTTT,CASSLGQGNTEAFF,.,.,TRBV11-2,TRBJ1-1
TGTGCCAGCAGCTTCCCCGGGACTAGCGGCCTCGGGACCCAGTACTTC,CASSFPGTSGLGTQYF,.,TRBD2,TRBV7-2,TRBJ2-5
TGTGCCAGCTCACCAGCCGGGACACAAGAGACCCAGTACTTC,CASSPAGTQETQYF,.,.,TRBV18,TRBJ2-5
TGTGCCAGCAGCTTAAGTCAGGGGGCGAACACTGAAGCTTTCTTT,CASSLSQGANTEAFF,few,TRBD1,TRBV7-2,TRBJ1-1
TGTGCCATCAGTGGGACAGCCGATAACCCTGGAAACACCATATATTTT,CAISGTADNPGNTIYF,.,.,TRBV10-3,TRBJ1-3
TGTGCCAGCAGCCAAGACAACAGTCATTATAGCAATCAGCCCCAGCATTTT,CASSQDNSHYSNQPQHF,few,.,TRBV4-2,TRBJ1-5
TGCAGCGCTCAACTAGCGGGAGGCCCAGATACGCAGTATTTT,CSAQLAGGPDTQYF,once,TRBD2,TRBV29-1,TRBJ2-3
TGTGCCAGCAGCCCAGGGACAGGGTATTCGGCTTTCTTT,CASSPGTGYSAFF,few,TRBD1,TRBV5-5,TRBJ1-1
TGCAGCGTCTTTGGGCTAGCCAAAAACATTCAGTACTTC,CSVFGLAKNIQYF,.,.,TRBV29-1,TRBJ2-4
TGTGCCAGCAGAGCGGGACTGGCGCTTAATCAGCCCCAGCATTTT,CASRAGLALNQPQHF,.,.,TRBV6-5,TRBJ1-5
TGTGCCAGCAAGGGTAAGCGGGCAACCTACAATGAGCAGTTCTTC,CASKGKRATYNEQFF,.,.,TRBV11-2,TRBJ2-1
TGTGCAAGTCGCTTAATAACAGGGAACACTGAAGCTTTCTTT,CASRLITGNTEAFF,.,.,TRBV12-2,TRBJ1-1
TGTGCCAGCAGCTTGCCTAACGGGCCCCAGCATTTT,CASSLPNGPQHF,.,.,TRBV11-2,TRBJ1-5
TGCGCCAGCAGCTTGTTAGGGGCGGCTAATGAAAAACTGTTTTTT,CASSLLGAANEKLFF,.,.,TRBV5-1,TRBJ1-4
TGCGCCAGCAGCCAGGAGGGACAGGGTATTGAAAAACTGTTTTTT,CASSQEGQGIEKLFF,.,TRBD1,TRBV4-1,TRBJ1-4
TGTGCCAGCAGTGAAGAGGACAGAATCGCAAACACCATATATTTT,CASSEEDRIANTIYF,.,.,TRBV6-1,TRBJ1-3
TGTGCCATCAGTGAGTCCGCCGAGGGCTACACCTTC,CAISESAEGYTF,.,.,TRBV10-3,TRBJ1-2
TGTGCCAGCAGCTTAGGGAGGTTCGACGAGCAGTACTTC,CASSLGRFDEQYF,.,.,TRBV11-1,TRBJ2-7
TGTGCCAGTAGTCGGGGACTAGCGGGAGATCATGAGCAGTTCTTC,CASSRGLAGDHEQFF,.,TRBD2,TRBV19,TRBJ2-1
TGTGCCAGCTTAAGCCGGGAAGCTTTCTTT,CASLSREAFF,.,.,TRBV28,TRBJ1-1
TGTGCCAGCTCACCCGCCTCGGGACAGGCCTACGAGCAGTACTTC,CASSPASGQAYEQYF,.,TRBD1,TRBV18,TRBJ2-7
TGTGCCAGCAAGGGCGCGGGGTGGGCCCTTGGCTACACCTTC,CASKGAGWALGYTF,many,.,TRBV2,TRBJ1-2
TGTGCCACCAGTGACCCTGGGACTAGGGTTGGGAATGAGCAGTTCTTC,CATSDPGTRVGNEQFF,.,TRBD2,TRBV24-1,TRBJ2-1
TGTGCCAGCAGCTTCCGCCAGGGGACTGAAGCTTTCTTT,CASSFRQGTEAFF,.,.,TRBV7-2,TRBJ1-1
TGCAGCGTTGAACTAGCGGGAGGGCCTCTTGCGCAGTATTTT,CSVELAGGPLAQYF,.,TRBD2,TRBV29-1,TRBJ2-3
TGCGCCAGCAGCCAGGACAGGATTGACTACGAGCAGTACTTC,CASSQDRIDYEQYF,.,TRBD1,TRBV4-1,TRBJ2-7
TGTGCCAGCAGTCCCCGACAGGGATCCTACAATGAGCAGTTCTTC,CASSPRQGSYNEQFF,.,TRBD1,TRBV6-2/TRBV6-3,TRBJ2-1
TGTGCCATCACAAACGGACAGTCATATGGCTACACCTTC,CAITNGQSYGYTF,.,.,TRBV28,TRBJ1-2
TGTGCCAGCAGTTTTCGGACTAGCGGGAGAAAATACACCGGGGAGCTGTTTTTT,CASSFRTSGRKYTGELFF,.,TRBD2,TRBV2,TRBJ2-2
TGTGCCAGTAGTAGCCGTCTATACTCCAATGAGCAGTTCTTC,CASSSRLYSNEQFF,.,.,TRBV19,TRBJ2-1
TGTGCCAGCAGTTTGAACACACCTTCAGATCAGCCCCAGCATTTT,CASSLNTPSDQPQHF,.,.,TRBV28,TRBJ1-5